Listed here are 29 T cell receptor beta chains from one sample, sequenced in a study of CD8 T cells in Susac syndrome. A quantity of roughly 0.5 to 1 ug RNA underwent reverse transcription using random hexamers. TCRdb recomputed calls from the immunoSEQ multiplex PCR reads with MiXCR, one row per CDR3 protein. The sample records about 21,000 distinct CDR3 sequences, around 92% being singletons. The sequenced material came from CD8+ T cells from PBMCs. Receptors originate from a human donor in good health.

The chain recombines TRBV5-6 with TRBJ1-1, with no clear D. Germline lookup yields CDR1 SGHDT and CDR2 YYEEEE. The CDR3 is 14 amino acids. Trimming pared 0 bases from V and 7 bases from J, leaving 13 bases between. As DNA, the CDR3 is TGTGCCAGCAGCTTGGGGGCAGTTCAGTTTGAAGCTTTCTTT. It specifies CASSLGAVQFEAFF.

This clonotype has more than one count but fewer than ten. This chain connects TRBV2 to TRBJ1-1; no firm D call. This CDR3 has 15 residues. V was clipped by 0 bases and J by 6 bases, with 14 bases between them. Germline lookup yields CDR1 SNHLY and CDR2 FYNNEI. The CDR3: CASSEALRFDSEAFF. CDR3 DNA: TGTGCCAGCAGTGAAGCGCTTCGTTTTGATTCTGAAGCTTTCTTT. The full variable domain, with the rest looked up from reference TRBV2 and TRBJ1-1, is EPEVTQTPSHQVTQMGQEVILRCVPISNHLYFYWYRQILGQKVEFLVSFYNNEISEKSEIFDDQFSVERPDGSNFTLKIRSTKLEDSAMYFCASSEALRFDSEAFFGQGTRLTVV.

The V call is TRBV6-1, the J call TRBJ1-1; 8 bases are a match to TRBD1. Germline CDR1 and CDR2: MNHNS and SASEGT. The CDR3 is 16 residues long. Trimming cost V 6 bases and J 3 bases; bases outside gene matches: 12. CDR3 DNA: TGTGCCAGCAGCCGCGGGCCCAGGGGGCAGCACACTGAAGCTTTCTTT. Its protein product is CASSRGPRGQHTEAFF.

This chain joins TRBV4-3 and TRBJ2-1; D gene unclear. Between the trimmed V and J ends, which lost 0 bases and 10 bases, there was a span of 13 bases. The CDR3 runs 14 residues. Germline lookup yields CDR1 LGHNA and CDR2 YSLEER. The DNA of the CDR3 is TGCGCCAGCAGCCAAGATTGGGGTACTTGGGAGCAGTTCTTC. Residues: CASSQDWGTWEQFF.

The CDR3 nucleotides read TGTGCCAGCAGCCAAGGCGGACTGAGCCAAGAGACCCAGTACTTC. Residues: CASSQGGLSQETQYF. This chain joins TRBV14 and TRBJ2-5; tentative D call: TRBD2 (5 bases). V lost 1 base, J lost 1 base, and 10 bases lay in between. The CDR3 runs 15 residues. Germline V CDR1 and CDR2: SGHDN, FVKESK. Using reference TRBV14 and TRBJ2-5 for the parts outside the CDR3, the full variable domain is EAGVTQFPSHSVIEKGQTVTLRCDPISGHDNLYWYRRVMGKEIKFLLHFVKESKQDESGMPNNRFLAERTGGTYSTLKVQPAELEDSGVYFCASSQGGLSQETQYFGPGTRLLVL.

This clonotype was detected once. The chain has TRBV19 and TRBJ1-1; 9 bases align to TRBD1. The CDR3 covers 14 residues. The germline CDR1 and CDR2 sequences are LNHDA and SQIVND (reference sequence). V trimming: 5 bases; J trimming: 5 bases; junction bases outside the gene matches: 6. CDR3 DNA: TGTGCCAGTAGTTGGGGACAGGGTACGACTGAAGCTTTCTTT. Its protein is CASSWGQGTTEAFF.

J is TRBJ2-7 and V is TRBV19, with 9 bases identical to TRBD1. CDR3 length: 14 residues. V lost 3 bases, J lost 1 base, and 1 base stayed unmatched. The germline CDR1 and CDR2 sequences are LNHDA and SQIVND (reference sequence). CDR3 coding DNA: TGTGCCAGTAGTATCGGACAGGGGTCCTACGAGCAGTACTTC. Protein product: CASSIGQGSYEQYF.

Here the CDR3 reads CSARTGTDSGGYTF. CDR3 sequence (DNA): TGCAGTGCTAGAACCGGGACAGACTCGGGGGGCTACACCTTC. The chain links TRBV20-1 to TRBJ1-2, with 7 nucleotides matching TRBD1. The V segment lost 2 bases and the J segment 8 bases; nucleotides outside the gene matches: 11. The germline V gene has CDR1 DFQATT and CDR2 SNEGSKA (reference sequence). This CDR3 is 14 amino acids long.

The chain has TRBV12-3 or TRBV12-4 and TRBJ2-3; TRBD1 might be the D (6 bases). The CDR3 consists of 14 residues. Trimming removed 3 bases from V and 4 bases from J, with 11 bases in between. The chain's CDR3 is CASSFKGGSDTQYF. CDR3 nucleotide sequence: TGTGCCAGCAGTTTTAAAGGGGGATCAGATACGCAGTATTTT.

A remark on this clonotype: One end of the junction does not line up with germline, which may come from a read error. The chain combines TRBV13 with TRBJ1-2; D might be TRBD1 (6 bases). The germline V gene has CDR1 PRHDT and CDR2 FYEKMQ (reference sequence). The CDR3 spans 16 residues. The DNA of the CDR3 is TGTGCCAGCAGCCGCCTTAACAGGGCCCACCCGGATGGCTACAACTTC. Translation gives CASSRLNRAHPDGYNF.

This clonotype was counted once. DNA of the CDR3: TGTGCCAGCAGCTTAGGGGGAGGGACAGGGGGCACTGAAGCTTTCTTT. Translation gives CASSLGGGTGGTEAFF. The V call is TRBV13, the J call TRBJ1-1, with 11 bases matching TRBD1. V gave up 0 bases and J gave up 4 bases; unmatched junction bases: 4. The CDR3 runs 16 residues. Germline CDR1 is PRHDT and CDR2 is FYEKMQ (reference sequence). The variable domain in full, completed from reference TRBV13 and TRBJ1-1, reads AAGVIQSPRHLIKEKRETATLKCYPIPRHDTVYWYQQGPGQDPQFLISFYEKMQSDKGSIPDRFSAQQFSDYHSELNMSSLELGDSALYFCASSLGGGTGGTEAFFGQGTRLTVV.

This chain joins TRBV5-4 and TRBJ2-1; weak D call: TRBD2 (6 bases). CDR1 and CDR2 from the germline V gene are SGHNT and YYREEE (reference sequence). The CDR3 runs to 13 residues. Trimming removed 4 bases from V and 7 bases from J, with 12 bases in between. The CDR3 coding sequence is TGTGCCAGCAGCGACTCCGGGAGAAATGAGCAGTTCTTC. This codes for CASSDSGRNEQFF.

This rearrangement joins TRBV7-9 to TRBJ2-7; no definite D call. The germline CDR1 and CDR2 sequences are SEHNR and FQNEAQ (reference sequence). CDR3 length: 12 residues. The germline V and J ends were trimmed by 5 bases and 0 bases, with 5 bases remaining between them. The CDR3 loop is CASSAASYEQYF. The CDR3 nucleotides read TGTGCCAGCAGCGCGGCCTCCTACGAGCAGTACTTC.

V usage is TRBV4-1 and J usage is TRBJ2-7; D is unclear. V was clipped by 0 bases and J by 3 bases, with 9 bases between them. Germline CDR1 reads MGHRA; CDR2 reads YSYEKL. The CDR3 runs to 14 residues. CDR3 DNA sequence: TGCGCCAGCAGCCAAGAGCACAGCTACTACGAGCAGTACTTC. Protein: CASSQEHSYYEQYF.

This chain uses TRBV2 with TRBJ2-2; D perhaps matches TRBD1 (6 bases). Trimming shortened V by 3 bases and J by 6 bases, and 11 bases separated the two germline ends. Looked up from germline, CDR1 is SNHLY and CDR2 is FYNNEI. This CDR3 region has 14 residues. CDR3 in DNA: TGTGCCAGCAGTGACCTCAGGGGTGCCGGGGAGCTGTTTTTT. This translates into CASSDLRGAGELFF.

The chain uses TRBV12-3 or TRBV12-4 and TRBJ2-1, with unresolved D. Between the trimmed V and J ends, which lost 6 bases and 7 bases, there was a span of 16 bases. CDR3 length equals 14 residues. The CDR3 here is CASSPDGPVNEQFF. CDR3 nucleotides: TGTGCCAGCAGCCCCGATGGCCCAGTGAATGAGCAGTTCTTC.

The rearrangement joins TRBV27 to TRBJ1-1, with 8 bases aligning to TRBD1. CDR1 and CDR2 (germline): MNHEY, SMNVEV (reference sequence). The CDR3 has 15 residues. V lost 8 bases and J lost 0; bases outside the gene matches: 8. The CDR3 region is CASWRTGLMNTEAFF. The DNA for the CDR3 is TGTGCCAGCTGGAGGACAGGGCTAATGAACACTGAAGCTTTCTTT.

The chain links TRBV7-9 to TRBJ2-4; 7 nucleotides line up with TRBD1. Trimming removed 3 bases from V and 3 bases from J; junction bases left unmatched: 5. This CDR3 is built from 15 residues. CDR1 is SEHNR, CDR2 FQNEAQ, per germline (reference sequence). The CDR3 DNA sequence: TGTGCCAGCAGCTTGGTCGGACAGGACAAAAACATTCAGTACTTC. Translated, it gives CASSLVGQDKNIQYF.

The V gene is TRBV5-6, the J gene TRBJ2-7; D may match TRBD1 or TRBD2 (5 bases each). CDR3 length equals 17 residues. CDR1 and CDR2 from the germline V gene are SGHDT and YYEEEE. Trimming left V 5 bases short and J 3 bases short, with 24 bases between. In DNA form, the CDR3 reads TGTGCCAGCAGTGCCGCCGATGGATGGTGGGACGGCTACGAGCAGTACTTC. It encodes CASSAADGWWDGYEQYF.

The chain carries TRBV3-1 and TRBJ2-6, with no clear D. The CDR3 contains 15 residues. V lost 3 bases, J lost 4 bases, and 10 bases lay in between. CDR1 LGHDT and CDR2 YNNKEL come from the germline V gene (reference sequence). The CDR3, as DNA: TGTGCCAGCAGCCAGGGAAGAGTAGGGGCCAACGTCCTGACTTTC. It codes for CASSQGRVGANVLTF. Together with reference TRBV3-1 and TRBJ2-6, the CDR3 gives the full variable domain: DTAVSQTPKYLVTQMGNDKSIKCEQNLGHDTMYWYKQDSKKFLKIMFSYNNKELIINETVPNRFSPKSPDKAHLNLHINSLELGDSAVYFCASSQGRVGANVLTFGAGSRLTVL.

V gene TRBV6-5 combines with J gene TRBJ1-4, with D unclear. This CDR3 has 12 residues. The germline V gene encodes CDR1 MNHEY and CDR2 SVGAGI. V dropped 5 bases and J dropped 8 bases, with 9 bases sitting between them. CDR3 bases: TGTGCCAGCAGTCCCCCCAACGAAAAACTGTTTTTT. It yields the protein CASSPPNEKLFF.

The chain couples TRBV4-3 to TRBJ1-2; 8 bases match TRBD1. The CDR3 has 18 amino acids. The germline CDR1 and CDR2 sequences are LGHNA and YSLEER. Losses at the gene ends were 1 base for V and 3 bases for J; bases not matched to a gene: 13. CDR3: CASSQALIRTGRDYGYTF. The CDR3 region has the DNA TGCGCCAGCAGCCAAGCCCTTATAAGGACAGGGAGAGACTATGGCTACACCTTC.

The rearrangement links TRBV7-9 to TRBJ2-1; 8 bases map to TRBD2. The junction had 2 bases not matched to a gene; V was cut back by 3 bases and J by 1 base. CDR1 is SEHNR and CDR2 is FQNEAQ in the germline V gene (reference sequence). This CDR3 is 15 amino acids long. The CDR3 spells CASSFRGGSYNEQFF. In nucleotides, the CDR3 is TGTGCCAGCAGCTTCCGGGGGGGTTCCTACAATGAGCAGTTCTTC.

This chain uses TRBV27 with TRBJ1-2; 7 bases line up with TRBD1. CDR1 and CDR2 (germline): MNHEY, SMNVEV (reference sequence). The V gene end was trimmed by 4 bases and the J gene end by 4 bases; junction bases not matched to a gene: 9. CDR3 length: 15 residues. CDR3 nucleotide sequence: TGTGCCAGCAGTTCCGGGACAGAGGTTTTCTATGGCTACACCTTC. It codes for CASSSGTEVFYGYTF.

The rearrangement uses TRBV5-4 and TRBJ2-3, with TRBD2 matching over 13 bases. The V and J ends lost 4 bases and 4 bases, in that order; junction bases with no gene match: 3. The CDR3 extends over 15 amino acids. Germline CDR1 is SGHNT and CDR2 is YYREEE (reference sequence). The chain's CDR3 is CASSPGLAGSDTQYF. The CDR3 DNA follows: TGTGCCAGCAGCCCGGGACTAGCGGGGTCAGATACGCAGTATTTT. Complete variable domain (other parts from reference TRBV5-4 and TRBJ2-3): ETGVTQSPTHLIKTRGQQVTLRCSSQSGHNTVSWYQQALGQGPQFIFQYYREEENGRGNFPPRFSGLQFPNYSSELNVNALELDDSALYLCASSPGLAGSDTQYFGPGTRLTVL.

CDR3 residues: CASSESTGDVQPQHF. The CDR3 nucleotides read TGTGCCAGCAGTGAATCGACAGGGGATGTCCAGCCCCAGCATTTT. The rearrangement joins TRBV25-1 to TRBJ1-5; 8 bases align to TRBD1. The germline CDR1 and CDR2 sequences are MGHDK and SYGVNS. V gave up 1 base and J gave up 7 bases; unmatched junction bases: 6. The CDR3 runs to 15 residues.

CDR3 in amino acids: CASSSPGGPYEQYF. In DNA, the CDR3 is TGTGCCAGCAGCTCCCCAGGGGGCCCGTACGAGCAGTACTTC. The rearrangement joins TRBV7-9 to TRBJ2-7; 8 nucleotides agree with TRBD1. The V segment lost 4 bases and the J segment 4 bases; nucleotides outside the gene matches: 6. Germline V gene lookup returns CDR1 SEHNR and CDR2 FQNEAQ (reference sequence). CDR3 size: 14 residues.

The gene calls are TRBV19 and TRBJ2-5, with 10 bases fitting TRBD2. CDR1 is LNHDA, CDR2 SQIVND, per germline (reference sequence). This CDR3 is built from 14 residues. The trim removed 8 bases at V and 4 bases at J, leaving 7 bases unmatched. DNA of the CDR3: TGTGCCAGTCGAACTAGCGGGGCCGGAGAGACCCAGTACTTC. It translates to CASRTSGAGETQYF.

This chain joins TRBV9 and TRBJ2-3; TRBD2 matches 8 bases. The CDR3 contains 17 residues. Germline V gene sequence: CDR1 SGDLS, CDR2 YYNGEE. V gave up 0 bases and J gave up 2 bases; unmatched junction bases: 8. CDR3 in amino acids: CASSVDGGGGHTDTQYF. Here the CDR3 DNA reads TGTGCCAGCAGCGTAGACGGGGGCGGGGGGCACACAGATACGCAGTATTTT.